This T cell receptor beta chain was recovered during a study of Graves' ophthalmopathy and Graves' hyperthyroidism. The junction had 4 bases not matched to a gene; V was cut back by 2 bases and J by 6 bases. Germline-derived CDR1 and CDR2 are SNHLY and FYNNEI. The CDR3 has 13 amino acids. Symptoms, serum thyroxine and TRAb, thyroid ultrasound, and orbital computed tomography formed the diagnostic basis. Amplification from RNA transcripts yielded the TCR beta CDR3 regions. HTBI primers were employed in first-round RT-PCR, then a second-round multiplex PCR followed. TCRdb recomputed calls from the multiplex PCR reads with MiXCR, one row per CDR3 protein. This sample has about 160,000 distinct CDR3 sequences, with roughly 36% found just once. This clonotype was recorded many times.

The chain has TRBV2 and TRBJ2-7; 7 bases are a match to TRBD2. The sequence came from a young man with Graves' ophthalmopathy. Material: peripheral blood. CDR3: CASSERREREQYF. The DNA of the CDR3 is TGTGCCAGCAGTGAAAGGCGGGAGCGCGAGCAGTACTTC.